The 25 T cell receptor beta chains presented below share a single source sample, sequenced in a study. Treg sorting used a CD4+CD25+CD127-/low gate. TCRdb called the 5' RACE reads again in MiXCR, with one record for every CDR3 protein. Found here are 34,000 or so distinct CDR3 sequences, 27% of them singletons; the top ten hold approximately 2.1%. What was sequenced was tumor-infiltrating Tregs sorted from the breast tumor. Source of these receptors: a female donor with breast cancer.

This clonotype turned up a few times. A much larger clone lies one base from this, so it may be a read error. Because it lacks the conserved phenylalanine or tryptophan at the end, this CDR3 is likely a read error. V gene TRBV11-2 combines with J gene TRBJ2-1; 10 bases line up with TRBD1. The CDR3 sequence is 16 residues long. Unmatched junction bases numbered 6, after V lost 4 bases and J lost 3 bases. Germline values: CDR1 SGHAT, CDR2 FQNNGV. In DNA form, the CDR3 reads TGTGCCAGCAGCTCCCCCGGGACAGGGGACTACAATGAGCAGTTCTAC. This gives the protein CASSSPGTGDYNEQFY.

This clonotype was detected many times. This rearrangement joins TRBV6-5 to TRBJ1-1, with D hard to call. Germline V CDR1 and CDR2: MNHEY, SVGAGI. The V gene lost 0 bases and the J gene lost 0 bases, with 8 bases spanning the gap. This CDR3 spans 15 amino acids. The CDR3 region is CASSYSTTMNTEAFF. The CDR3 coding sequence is TGTGCCAGCAGTTACTCGACGACTATGAACACTGAAGCTTTCTTT.

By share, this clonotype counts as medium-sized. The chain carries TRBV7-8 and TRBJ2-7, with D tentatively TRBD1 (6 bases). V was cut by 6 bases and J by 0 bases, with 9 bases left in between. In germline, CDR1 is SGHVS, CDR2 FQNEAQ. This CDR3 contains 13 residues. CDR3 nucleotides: TGTGCCAGCAGAAACAGGGCCTCCTACGAGCAGTACTTC. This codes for CASRNRASYEQYF.

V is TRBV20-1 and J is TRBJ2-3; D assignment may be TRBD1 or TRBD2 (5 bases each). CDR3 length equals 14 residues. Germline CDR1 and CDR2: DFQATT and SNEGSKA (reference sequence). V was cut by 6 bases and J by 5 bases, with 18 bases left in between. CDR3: CSAHYGTGGDTQYF. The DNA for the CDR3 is TGCAGTGCCCACTACGGGACCGGTGGAGATACGCAGTATTTT.

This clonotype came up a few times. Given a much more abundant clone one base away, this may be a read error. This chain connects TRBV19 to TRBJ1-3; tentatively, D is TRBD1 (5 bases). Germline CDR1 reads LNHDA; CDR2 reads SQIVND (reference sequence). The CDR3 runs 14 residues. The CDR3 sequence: CANSIMGRGNTIYF. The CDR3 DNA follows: TGTGCCAATAGTATTATGGGACGTGGAAACACCATATATTTT.

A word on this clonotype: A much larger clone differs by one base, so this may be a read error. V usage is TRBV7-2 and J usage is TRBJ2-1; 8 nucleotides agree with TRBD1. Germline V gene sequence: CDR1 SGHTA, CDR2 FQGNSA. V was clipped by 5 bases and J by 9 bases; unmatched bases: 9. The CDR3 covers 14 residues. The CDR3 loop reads CASSRSRGQSEQFF. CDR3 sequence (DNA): TGTGCCAGCAGCCGAAGCAGGGGGCAAAGTGAGCAGTTCTTC.

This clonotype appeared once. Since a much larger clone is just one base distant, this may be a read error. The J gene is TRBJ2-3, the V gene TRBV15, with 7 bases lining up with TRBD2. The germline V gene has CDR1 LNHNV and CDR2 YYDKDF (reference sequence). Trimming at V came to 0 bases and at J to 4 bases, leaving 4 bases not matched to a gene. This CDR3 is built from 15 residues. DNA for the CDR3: TGTGCCACCAGCAGAGATTGGGGAGGGTCAGATACGCAGTATTTT. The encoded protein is CATSRDWGGSDTQYF.

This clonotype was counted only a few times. CDR3 sequence reads: CASSLGRDTSSYEQYF. The DNA of the CDR3 is TGCGCCAGCAGCTTGGGTCGGGACACCAGTTCCTACGAGCAGTACTTC. V usage is TRBV5-1 and J usage is TRBJ2-7, with D possibly matching TRBD1 (6 bases). This CDR3 contains 16 residues. The ends were cut back, 0 bases at V and 1 base at J, with 14 bases in the middle. CDR1 and CDR2 from the germline V gene are SGHRS and YFSETQ.

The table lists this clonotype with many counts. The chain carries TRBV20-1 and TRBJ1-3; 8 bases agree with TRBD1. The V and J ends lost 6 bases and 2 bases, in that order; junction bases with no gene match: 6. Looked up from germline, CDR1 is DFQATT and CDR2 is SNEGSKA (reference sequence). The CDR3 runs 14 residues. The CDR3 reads CSAYGQGPGNTIYF. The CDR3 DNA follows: TGCAGTGCATATGGACAGGGCCCTGGAAACACCATATATTTT.

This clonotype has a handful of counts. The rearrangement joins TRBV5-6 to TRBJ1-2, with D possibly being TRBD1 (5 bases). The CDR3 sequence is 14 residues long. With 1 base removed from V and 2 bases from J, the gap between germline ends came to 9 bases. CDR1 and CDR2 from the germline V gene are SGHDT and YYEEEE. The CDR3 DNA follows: TGTGCCAGCAGCTTGTCTGGACAAAACTATGGCTACACCTTC. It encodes CASSLSGQNYGYTF.

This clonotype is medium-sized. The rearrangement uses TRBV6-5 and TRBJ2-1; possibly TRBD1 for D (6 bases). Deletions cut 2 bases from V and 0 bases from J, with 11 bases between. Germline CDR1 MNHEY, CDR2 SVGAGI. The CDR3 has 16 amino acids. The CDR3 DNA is TGTGCCAGCAGTTACGGATCAGGGGCCTCCTACAATGAGCAGTTCTTC. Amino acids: CASSYGSGASYNEQFF.

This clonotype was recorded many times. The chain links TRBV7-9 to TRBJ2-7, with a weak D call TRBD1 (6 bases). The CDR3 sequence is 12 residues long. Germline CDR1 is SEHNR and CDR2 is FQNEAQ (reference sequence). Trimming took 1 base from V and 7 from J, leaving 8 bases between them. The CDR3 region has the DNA TGTGCCAGCAGCTTAGGCACAGGGGAGCAGTACTTC. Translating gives CASSLGTGEQYF.

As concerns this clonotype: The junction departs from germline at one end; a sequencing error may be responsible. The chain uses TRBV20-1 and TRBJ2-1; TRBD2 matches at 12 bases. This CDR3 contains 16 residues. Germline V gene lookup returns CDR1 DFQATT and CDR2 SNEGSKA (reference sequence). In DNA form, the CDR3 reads TGCAGTACTAGACCCAGACTAGCGGGAGTGGGGAATGAGCAGTTCTTC. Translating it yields CSTRPRLAGVGNEQFF.

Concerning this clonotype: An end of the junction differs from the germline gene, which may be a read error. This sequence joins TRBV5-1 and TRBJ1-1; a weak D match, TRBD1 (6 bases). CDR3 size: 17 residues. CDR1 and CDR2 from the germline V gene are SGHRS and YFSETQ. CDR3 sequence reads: CASSPKAAGHRNTEAFF. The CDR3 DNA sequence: TGCGCCAGCAGCCCCAAGGCGGCGGGACACCGGAACACTGAGGCTTTCTTT.

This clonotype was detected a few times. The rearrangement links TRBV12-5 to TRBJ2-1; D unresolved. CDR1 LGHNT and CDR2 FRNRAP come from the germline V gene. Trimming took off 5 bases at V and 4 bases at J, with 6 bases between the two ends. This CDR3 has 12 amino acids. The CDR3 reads CASGPDYNEQFF. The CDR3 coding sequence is TGTGCTAGTGGTCCTGATTACAATGAGCAGTTCTTC.

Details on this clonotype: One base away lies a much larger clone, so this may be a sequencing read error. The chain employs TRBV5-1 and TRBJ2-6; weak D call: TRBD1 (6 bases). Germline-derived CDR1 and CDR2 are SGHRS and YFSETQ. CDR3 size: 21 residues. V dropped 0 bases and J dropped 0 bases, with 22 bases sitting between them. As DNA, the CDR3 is TGCGCCAGCAGCTTGGTCTACGGTACAAGACAGGCCAGCTCTGGGGCCAACGTCCTGACTTTC. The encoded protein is CASSLVYGTRQASSGANVLTF.

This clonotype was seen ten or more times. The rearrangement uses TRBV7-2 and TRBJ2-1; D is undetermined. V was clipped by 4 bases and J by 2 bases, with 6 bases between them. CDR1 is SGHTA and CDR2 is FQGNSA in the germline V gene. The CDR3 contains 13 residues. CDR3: CASSSPAYNEQFF. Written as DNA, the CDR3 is TGTGCCAGCAGCTCCCCGGCCTACAATGAGCAGTTCTTC.

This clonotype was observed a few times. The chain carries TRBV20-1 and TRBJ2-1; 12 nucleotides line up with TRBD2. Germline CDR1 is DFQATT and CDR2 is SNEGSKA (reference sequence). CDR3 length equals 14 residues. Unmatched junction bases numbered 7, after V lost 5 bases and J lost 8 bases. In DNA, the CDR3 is TGCAGTGCTGGAACTAGCGGGAGGAGGTATGAGCAGTTCTTC. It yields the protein CSAGTSGRRYEQFF.

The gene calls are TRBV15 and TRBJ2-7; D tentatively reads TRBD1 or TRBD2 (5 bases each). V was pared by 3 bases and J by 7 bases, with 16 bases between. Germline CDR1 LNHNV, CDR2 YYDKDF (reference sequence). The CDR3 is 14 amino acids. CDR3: CATSSEGLEYEQYF. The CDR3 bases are TGTGCCACCAGCAGCGAGGGGCTTGAGTATGAGCAGTACTTC.

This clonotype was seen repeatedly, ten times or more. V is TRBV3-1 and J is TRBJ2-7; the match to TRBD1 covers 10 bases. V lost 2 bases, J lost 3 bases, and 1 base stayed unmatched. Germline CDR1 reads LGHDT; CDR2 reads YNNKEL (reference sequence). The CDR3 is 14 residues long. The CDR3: CASSQWTGGYEQYF. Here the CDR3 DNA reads TGTGCCAGCAGCCAATGGACAGGGGGCTACGAGCAGTACTTC.

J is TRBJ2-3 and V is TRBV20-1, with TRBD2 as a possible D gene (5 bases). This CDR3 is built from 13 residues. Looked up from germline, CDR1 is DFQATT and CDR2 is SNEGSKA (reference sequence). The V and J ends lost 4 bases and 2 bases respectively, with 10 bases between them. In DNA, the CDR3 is TGCAGTGCTACCGACTACATCACAGATACGCAGTATTTT. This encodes CSATDYITDTQYF.

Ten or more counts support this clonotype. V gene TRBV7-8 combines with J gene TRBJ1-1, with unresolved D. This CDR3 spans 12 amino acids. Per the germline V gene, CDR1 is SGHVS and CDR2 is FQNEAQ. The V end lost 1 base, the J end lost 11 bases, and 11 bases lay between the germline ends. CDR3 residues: CASSLEAGWAFF. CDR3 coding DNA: TGTGCCAGCAGCTTAGAGGCAGGATGGGCTTTCTTT. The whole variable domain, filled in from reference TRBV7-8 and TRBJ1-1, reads GAGVSQSPRYKVAKRGQDVALRCDPISGHVSLFWYQQALGQGPEFLTYFQNEAQLDKSGLPSDRFFAERPEGSVSTLKIQRTQQEDSAVYLCASSLEAGWAFFGQGTRLTVV.

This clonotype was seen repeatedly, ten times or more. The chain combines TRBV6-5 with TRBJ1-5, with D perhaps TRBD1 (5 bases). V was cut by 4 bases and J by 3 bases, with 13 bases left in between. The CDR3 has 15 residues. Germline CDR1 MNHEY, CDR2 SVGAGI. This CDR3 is CASSSDSSPNQPQHF. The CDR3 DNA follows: TGTGCCAGCAGTTCCGACAGTTCCCCCAATCAGCCCCAGCATTTT.

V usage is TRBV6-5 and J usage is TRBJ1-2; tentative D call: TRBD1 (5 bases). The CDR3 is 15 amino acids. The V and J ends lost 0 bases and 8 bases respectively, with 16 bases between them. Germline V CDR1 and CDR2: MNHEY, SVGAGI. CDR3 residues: CASSYSSGWKRGYTF. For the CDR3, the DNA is TGTGCCAGCAGTTACTCGTCAGGGTGGAAAAGAGGCTACACCTTC.

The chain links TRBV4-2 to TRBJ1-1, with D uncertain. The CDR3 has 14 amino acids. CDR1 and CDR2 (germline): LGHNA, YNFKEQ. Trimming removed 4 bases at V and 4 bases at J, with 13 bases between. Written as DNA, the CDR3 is TGTGCCAGCAGCCTAGTTTTGGTCGGCACTGAAGCTTTCTTT. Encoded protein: CASSLVLVGTEAFF.